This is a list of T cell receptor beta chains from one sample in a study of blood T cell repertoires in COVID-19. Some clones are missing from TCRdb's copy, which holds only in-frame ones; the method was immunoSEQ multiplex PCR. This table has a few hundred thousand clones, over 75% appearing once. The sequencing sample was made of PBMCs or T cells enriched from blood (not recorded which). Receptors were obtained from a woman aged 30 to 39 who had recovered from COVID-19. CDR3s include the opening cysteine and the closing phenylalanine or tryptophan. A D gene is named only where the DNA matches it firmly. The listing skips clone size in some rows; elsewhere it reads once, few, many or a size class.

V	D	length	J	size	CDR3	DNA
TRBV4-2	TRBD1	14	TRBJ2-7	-	CASSPTGSSYEQYF	TGTGCCAGCAGCCCGACAGGGAGCTCCTACGAGCAGTACTTC
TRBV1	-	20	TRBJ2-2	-	CTSSQDGGLAGGSNTGELFF	TGCACCAGCAGCCAAGATGGGGGACTAGCGGGAGGCTCGAACACCGGGGAGCTGTTTTTT
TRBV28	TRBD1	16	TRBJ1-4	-	CASSFDRAPTNEKLFF	TGTGCCAGCAGTTTCGACAGGGCACCAACTAATGAAAAACTGTTTTTT
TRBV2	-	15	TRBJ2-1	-	CASSELRGSYNEQFF	TGTGCCAGCAGTGAGCTCCGGGGCTCCTACAATGAGCAGTTCTTC
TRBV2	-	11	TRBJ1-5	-	CASSSGQPQHF	TGTGCCAGCAGTTCGGGTCAGCCCCAGCATTTT
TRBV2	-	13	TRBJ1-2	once	CASSLGPNYGYTF	TGTGCCAGCAGTCTAGGTCCTAACTATGGCTACACCTTC
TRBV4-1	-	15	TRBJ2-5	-	CASSQETGLGGTQYF	TGCGCCAGCAGCCAAGAGACAGGCCTTGGGGGGACCCAGTACTTC
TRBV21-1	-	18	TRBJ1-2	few	CASSKYPGQNISNYGYTF	TGTGCCAGCAGCAAATACCCGGGACAGAATATCTCTAACTATGGCTACACCTTC
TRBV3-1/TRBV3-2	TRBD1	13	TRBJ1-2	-	CASSPGTGGGYTF	TGTGCCAGCAGCCCGGGGACAGGTGGGGGCTACACCTTC
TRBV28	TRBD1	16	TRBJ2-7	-	CASSLPGTGTFYEQYF	TGTGCCAGCAGTTTGCCCGGGACAGGGACTTTCTACGAGCAGTACTTC
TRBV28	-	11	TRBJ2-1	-	CASSLGAEQFF	TGTGCCAGCAGTTTGGGGGCTGAGCAGTTCTTC
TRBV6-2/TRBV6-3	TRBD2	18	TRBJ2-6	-	CASSFSRGGISGANVLTF	TGTGCCAGCAGTTTCTCGCGGGGGGGCATCTCTGGGGCCAACGTCCTGACTTTC
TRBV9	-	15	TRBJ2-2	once	CASSVEDRKTGELFF	TGTGCCAGCAGCGTAGAAGACAGGAAAACCGGGGAGCTGTTTTTT
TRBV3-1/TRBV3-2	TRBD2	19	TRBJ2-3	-	CASSRPPRAGLAFFGTQYF	TGTGCCAGCAGCCGCCCACCCAGGGCGGGACTAGCGTTTTTTGGTACGCAGTATTTT
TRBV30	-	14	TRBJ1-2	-	CAWVNQGLGYGYTF	TGTGCCTGGGTCAATCAGGGGCTGGGCTATGGCTACACCTTC
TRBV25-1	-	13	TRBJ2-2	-	CASEPNSDGELFF	TGTGCCTCCGAACCTAATAGCGACGGGGAGCTGTTTTTT
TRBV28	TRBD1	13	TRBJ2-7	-	CASSLAGGYEQYF	TGTGCCAGCAGTTTAGCAGGGGGCTACGAGCAGTACTTC
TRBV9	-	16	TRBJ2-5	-	CASGRGGGGPRETQYF	TGTGCCAGCGGTAGAGGGGGGGGCGGCCCCCGAGAGACCCAGTACTTC
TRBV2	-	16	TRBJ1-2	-	CASSEEQGPANYGYTF	TGTGCCAGCAGTGAGGAACAGGGCCCAGCTAACTATGGCTACACCTTC
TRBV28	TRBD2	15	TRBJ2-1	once	CASSNSGGAVNEQFF	TGTGCCAGCAGTAATAGCGGGGGGGCCGTAAATGAGCAGTTCTTC
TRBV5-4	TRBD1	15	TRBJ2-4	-	CASSIAGTGGDIQYF	TGTGCCAGCAGCATAGCCGGGACAGGGGGGGACATTCAGTACTTC
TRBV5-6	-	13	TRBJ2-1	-	CASSPTSSSEQFF	TGTGCCAGCAGCCCAACTAGTTCAAGTGAGCAGTTCTTC
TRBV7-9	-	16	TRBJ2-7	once	CASSLVDFGAAYEQYF	TGTGCCAGCAGCTTAGTCGACTTTGGGGCCGCCTACGAGCAGTACTTC
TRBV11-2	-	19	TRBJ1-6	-	CASSFPPSGIQRRNSPLHF	TGTGCCAGCAGCTTCCCCCCTTCGGGAATCCAAAGGAGGAATTCACCCCTCCACTTT
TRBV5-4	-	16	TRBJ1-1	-	CASKLAGQGPNTEAFF	TGTGCCAGCAAGCTCGCTGGACAAGGACCTAACACTGAAGCTTTCTTT
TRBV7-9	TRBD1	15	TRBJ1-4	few	CASSQGTASYEKLFF	TGTGCCAGCAGCCAGGGGACAGCCAGCTATGAAAAACTGTTTTTT
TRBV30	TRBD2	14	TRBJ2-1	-	CAWSEGLADNEQFF	TGTGCCTGGAGTGAAGGACTAGCGGACAATGAGCAGTTCTTC
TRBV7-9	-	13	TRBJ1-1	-	CASSRTSYTEAFF	TGTGCCAGCAGCCGGACATCTTACACTGAAGCTTTCTTT
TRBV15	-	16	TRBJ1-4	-	CATSSPPRETNEKLFF	TGTGCCACCAGCTCGCCCCCTCGGGAGACTAATGAAAAACTGTTTTTT
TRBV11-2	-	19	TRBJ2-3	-	CASSGFTGGASLGTDTQYF	TGTGCCAGCAGCGGATTCACCGGGGGTGCCTCGTTGGGCACAGATACGCAGTATTTT
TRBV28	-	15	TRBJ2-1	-	CASSPAGSGYNEQFF	TGTGCCAGCAGTCCCGCCGGCTCAGGGTACAATGAGCAGTTCTTC